Listed here are 23 T cell receptor beta chains from one sample, sequenced in a study of shared clonotypes between healthy human individuals. The protocol was immunoSEQ multiplex PCR, while the TCRdb copy is restricted to in-frame clones and leaves out a portion. The repertoire holds some 2,500,000 clones, roughly 93% seen once, with roughly 0.39% in the top ten. The material sequenced was naive CD4+ T cells from PBMCs. Regarding subset: CD45RA+ positively selected. Receptor source: a man younger than 35 in good health. Some clones in this sample may be carry-over from other donors' samples.

The chain couples TRBV19 to TRBJ2-3; D could derive from TRBD1 or TRBD2 (5 bases each). The CDR3 is 14 amino acids. The V and J ends lost 0 bases and 9 bases respectively, with 13 bases between them. Germline V lookup: CDR1 LNHDA, CDR2 SQIVND (reference sequence). The CDR3 sequence is CASSIEVGVGTQYF. The CDR3 region has the DNA TGTGCCAGTAGTATAGAGGTGGGGGTAGGGACGCAGTATTTT. The full variable domain, its missing parts supplied by reference TRBV19 and TRBJ2-3, is DGGITQSPKYLFRKEGQNVTLSCEQNLNHDAMYWYRQDPGQGLRLIYYSQIVNDFQKGDIAEGYSVSREKKESFPLTVTSAQKNPTAFYLCASSIEVGVGTQYFGPGTRLTVL.

The chain recombines TRBV7-9 with TRBJ1-1, with 7 bases identical to TRBD1. The germline V gene has CDR1 SEHNR and CDR2 FQNEAQ (reference sequence). Trimming at V came to 5 bases and at J to 1 base, leaving 7 bases not matched to a gene. There are 15 residues in the CDR3. CDR3 in amino acids: CASSPPGQRNTEAFF. In nucleotides, the CDR3 is TGTGCCAGCAGCCCACCGGGACAGCGGAACACTGAAGCTTTCTTT.

The genes are TRBV2 and TRBJ1-2; D may be TRBD1 (6 bases). Deletions cut 4 bases from V and 2 bases from J, with 11 bases between. This CDR3 is 14 amino acids long. CDR1 and CDR2 from the germline V gene are SNHLY and FYNNEI. The CDR3 region has the DNA TGTGCCAGCAGTGTTCAGGGGATAAACTATGGCTACACCTTC. As protein: CASSVQGINYGYTF. Combining the CDR3 with reference TRBV2 and TRBJ1-2 gives the whole variable domain EPEVTQTPSHQVTQMGQEVILRCVPISNHLYFYWYRQILGQKVEFLVSFYNNEISEKSEIFDDQFSVERPDGSNFTLKIRSTKLEDSAMYFCASSVQGINYGYTFGSGTRLTVV.

The chain uses TRBV11-3 and TRBJ2-3, with 7 bases aligning to TRBD2. The CDR3 is made up of 13 amino acids. J gave up 6 bases and V 2 bases, and 2 bases lay outside the gene matches. CDR1 is SGHNT and CDR2 is YENEEA in the germline V gene. CDR3 protein: CASSLSLADTQYF. CDR3 DNA sequence: TGTGCCAGCAGCTTATCACTAGCGGATACGCAGTATTTT. Based on the CDR3 plus reference TRBV11-3 and TRBJ2-3, the full variable domain is EAGVVQSPRYKIIEKKQPVAFWCNPISGHNTLYWYLQNLGQGPELLIRYENEEAVDDSQLPKDRFSAERLKGVDSTLKIQPAELGDSAVYLCASSLSLADTQYFGPGTRLTVL.

The chain couples TRBV27 to TRBJ1-2, with a tentative D call TRBD1 (6 bases). The CDR3 totals 13 residues. Looked up from germline, CDR1 is MNHEY and CDR2 is SMNVEV (reference sequence). V was cut by 6 bases and J by 4 bases, with 12 bases left in between. CDR3 sequence (DNA): TGTGCCAGCAGGACCGACAGGACCTATGGCTACACCTTC. Protein sequence: CASRTDRTYGYTF.

The V gene is TRBV11-3, the J gene TRBJ2-3; D ambiguous. Trimming left V 5 bases short and J 3 bases short, with 12 bases between. The CDR3 spans 14 residues. Germline V gene lookup returns CDR1 SGHNT and CDR2 YENEEA. The CDR3 loop reads CASSQNPKTDTQYF. CDR3 nucleotides: TGTGCCAGCAGCCAGAATCCTAAAACAGATACGCAGTATTTT.

A few counts support this clone. The rearrangement links TRBV7-2 to TRBJ1-5; possible D gene TRBD1, 5 bases. CDR1 SGHTA and CDR2 FQGNSA come from the germline V gene. This CDR3 contains 16 residues. The ends were cut back, 1 base at V and 5 bases at J, with 15 bases in the middle. The CDR3 loop reads CASSLVGARGDQPQHF. DNA of the CDR3: TGTGCCAGCAGCTTAGTTGGGGCTAGAGGGGATCAGCCCCAGCATTTT.

A single count supports this clone. The J gene is TRBJ2-2, the V gene TRBV7-8; the match to TRBD2 covers 8 bases. Looked up from germline, CDR1 is SGHVS and CDR2 is FQNEAQ. V lost 4 bases to trimming and J lost 5 bases; unmatched junction nucleotides: 12. The CDR3 contains 17 residues. The CDR3 DNA reads TGTGCCAGCAGCTCGATCGCGGGAGGCGGGGGGACCGGGGAGCTGTTTTTT. Its translation is CASSSIAGGGGTGELFF.

V gene TRBV28 combines with J gene TRBJ1-4; D is unresolved. V lost 2 bases and J 0 bases, leaving 10 bases between the germline ends. This CDR3 spans 16 amino acids. Per the germline V gene, CDR1 is MDHEN and CDR2 is SYDVKM. CDR3 coding DNA: TGTGCCAGCAGTTTAACGGGCTCCGCAACTAATGAAAAACTGTTTTTT. It codes for CASSLTGSATNEKLFF.

The DNA for the CDR3 is TGTGCCAGCAGCAAACGGGCTAGCGGGGTCACCGGGGAGCTGTTTTTT. It is translated as CASSKRASGVTGELFF. This sequence joins TRBV21-1 and TRBJ2-2; TRBD2 reflects the table's D call only, with no check against the DNA. TRBV21-1 is classified as a pseudogene. The CDR3 is 16 amino acids.

The chain couples TRBV19 to TRBJ1-2; no reliable D call. This CDR3 region has 13 residues. V lost 1 base, J lost 4 bases, and 7 bases lay in between. Per germline, CDR1 LNHDA and CDR2 SQIVND (reference sequence). CDR3 sequence (DNA): TGTGCCAGTAGTATAGGACGGATCTATGGCTACACCTTC. Its translation: CASSIGRIYGYTF.

As regards this clone: Other DNA sequences of this sample code for an identical CDR3. V and J are TRBV7-8 and TRBJ1-3; no clear D. V dropped 3 bases and J dropped 1 base, with 4 bases sitting between them. The CDR3 has 13 residues. CDR1 SGHVS and CDR2 FQNEAQ come from the germline V gene. The CDR3 nucleotides read TGTGCCAGCAGCTTCTATTCTGGAAACACCATATATTTT. Protein sequence: CASSFYSGNTIYF.

Note on this clone: Other DNA sequences in this sample translate to the same CDR3. The chain couples TRBV18 to TRBJ2-3; maybe TRBD2 (6 bases). The CDR3 sequence is 13 residues long. Between the trimmed V and J ends, which lost 3 bases and 4 bases, there was a span of 8 bases. Germline V gene sequence: CDR1 KGHSH, CDR2 LQKENI. The CDR3 DNA follows: TGTGCCAGCTCACCCCCGGGGGCAGATACGCAGTATTTT. Amino acids: CASSPPGADTQYF.

In this sample, this clone turned up once. V is TRBV15 and J is TRBJ2-7; perhaps TRBD2 as D (5 bases). The germline CDR1 and CDR2 sequences are LNHNV and YYDKDF (reference sequence). CDR3 length: 13 residues. The germline V and J ends were trimmed by 5 bases and 4 bases, with 12 bases remaining between them. The CDR3 sequence is CATSLGSEYEQYF. The DNA of the CDR3 is TGTGCCACCAGCCTGGGGAGTGAATACGAGCAGTACTTC.

This rearrangement joins TRBV4-1 to TRBJ1-3; D gene unclear. The CDR3 spans 15 residues. Between the trimmed V and J ends, which lost 1 base and 0 bases, there was a span of 7 bases. Germline V CDR1 and CDR2: MGHRA, YSYEKL. CDR3 in DNA: TGCGCCAGCAGCCAAGGACCGAGCTCTGGAAACACCATATATTTT. It encodes CASSQGPSSGNTIYF.

V gene TRBV5-1 combines with J gene TRBJ2-5, with D tentatively TRBD1 (6 bases). The CDR3 sequence is 17 residues long. Germline values: CDR1 SGHRS, CDR2 YFSETQ. Trimming removed 0 bases from V and 1 base from J, with 16 bases in between. CDR3 sequence (DNA): TGCGCCAGCAGCTTGGGCCCGACAGGTGGGGCCCAAGAGACCCAGTACTTC. Protein: CASSLGPTGGAQETQYF.

V gene TRBV4-1 combines with J gene TRBJ2-7; D is undetermined. Trimming stripped 1 base from V and 4 bases from J, with 11 bases between. CDR1 is MGHRA and CDR2 is YSYEKL in the germline V gene. The CDR3 is made up of 14 amino acids. CDR3 coding DNA: TGCGCCAGCAGCCAAGTAGGATCCAAGTACGAGCAGTACTTC. This translates into CASSQVGSKYEQYF.

The V call is TRBV5-1, the J call TRBJ2-2; a weak D match, TRBD1 (6 bases). The germline V gene encodes CDR1 SGHRS and CDR2 YFSETQ. This CDR3 spans 15 amino acids. Trimming took off 4 bases at V and 2 bases at J, with 12 bases between the two ends. The CDR3 sequence is CASSVMTGNTGELFF. CDR3 nucleotide sequence: TGCGCCAGCAGCGTGATGACAGGAAACACCGGGGAGCTGTTTTTT.

The J gene is TRBJ2-7, the V gene TRBV5-1, with D possibly being TRBD1 (6 bases). CDR3 length: 14 residues. Germline CDR1 and CDR2: SGHRS and YFSETQ. V gave up 5 bases and J gave up 4 bases, with 16 bases separating them. Here the CDR3 DNA reads TGCGCCAGCAGGGAAGCCGGGACATCTTACGAGCAGTACTTC. It is translated as CASREAGTSYEQYF.

The chain uses TRBV5-4 and TRBJ1-1, with 7 bases identical to TRBD1. CDR1 and CDR2 (germline): SGHNT, YYREEE (reference sequence). The CDR3 totals 14 residues. The trim removed 0 bases at V and 8 bases at J, leaving 7 bases unmatched. For the CDR3, the DNA is TGTGCCAGCAGCTTGGGACAGGGACCGACCGAAGCTTTCTTT. Amino acid sequence: CASSLGQGPTEAFF.

The rearrangement links TRBV7-2 to TRBJ1-5; D remains unclear. The V gene lost 4 bases and the J gene lost 4 bases, with 8 bases spanning the gap. CDR1 is SGHTA and CDR2 is FQGNSA in the germline V gene. The CDR3 has 13 amino acids. CDR3 sequence: CASSWSSNQPQHF. The CDR3 DNA reads TGTGCCAGCAGCTGGTCGTCGAATCAGCCCCAGCATTTT.

The chain joins TRBV28 to TRBJ1-1, with TRBD1 identical over 9 bases. Germline CDR1 MDHEN, CDR2 SYDVKM. CDR3 size: 13 residues. Trimming removed 4 bases from V and 8 bases from J; junction bases left unmatched: 5. The DNA of the CDR3 is TGTGCCAGCAGTTCCAAACAGGGGGCCGAAGCTTTCTTT. It specifies CASSSKQGAEAFF.

This clone was seen only once. The V call is TRBV11-2, the J call TRBJ1-2, with a tentative D call TRBD1 (5 bases). Germline CDR1 reads SGHAT; CDR2 reads FQNNGV. Trimming took 5 bases from V and 0 from J, leaving 16 bases between them. The CDR3 runs to 16 residues. The CDR3 DNA follows: TGTGCCAGCAGCACGCGGGGGAGGAGATCTAACTATGGCTACACCTTC. Amino acid sequence: CASSTRGRRSNYGYTF. The variable domain in full, completed from reference TRBV11-2 and TRBJ1-2, reads EAGVAQSPRYKIIEKRQSVAFWCNPISGHATLYWYQQILGQGPKLLIQFQNNGVVDDSQLPKDRFSAERLKGVDSTLKIQPAKLEDSAVYLCASSTRGRRSNYGYTFGSGTRLTVV.